The clone carrying this T cell receptor (beta chain) was picked up a small number of times. What it recognizes is unknown. This sample is part of a study of beta chain features in type 1 diabetes. Study findings and constraints: Within the patient group, naive, central memory and Treg TCRB repertoires appeared more similar to each other than within healthy donors. People with Type 1 diabetes carried modestly yet significantly shorter TCRB CDR3s in all four CD4+ subsets.

Expressed TCRB transcripts were sequenced after all isolated RNA was converted to cDNA. There were about 3.6 million reads on average in the naive, central memory and regulatory T cell samples. Assay used: immunoSEQ multiplex PCR; TCRdb lists only in-frame clones, some missing. Here the sample spans 200,000 to 250,000 clones, approximately 10% being singletons. The sequence was collected from a man aged 18 to 35 in good health. Sequenced material: central memory CD4+ T cells from blood.

CDR3 sequence: CSVEEKAGKLYNEQFF. The DNA of the CDR3 is TGCAGCGTTGAAGAAAAGGCAGGGAAACTTTACAATGAGCAGTTCTTC. The chain combines TRBV29-1 with TRBJ2-1; D may be TRBD1 (5 bases). V lost 0 bases and J lost 4, with 16 bases in between. The CDR3 covers 16 residues. Germline CDR1 and CDR2: SQVTM and ANQGSEA.